This T cell receptor beta chain was recovered during a study of blood T cell repertoires in COVID-19. CDR3 length: 14 residues. After removal of 3 bases from V and 4 bases from J, the junction contained 3 bases not matched to a gene. The germline CDR1 and CDR2 sequences are KGHDR and SFDVKD. Profiling relied on immunoSEQ multiplex PCR, and the TCRdb table lists in-frame clones only, not all of them. The sample lists more than 120,000 clones; approximately 87% were seen once. The origin of this receptor is a man aged 50 to 59 in a cohort exposed to, infected with or recovered from COVID-19 (not recorded which). The rearrangement links TRBV24-1 to TRBJ1-2; 8 bases match TRBD1. Material: PBMCs or T cells enriched from blood (not recorded which). The CDR3 spells CATSDPGTGYGYTF. CDR3 nucleotide sequence: TGTGCCACCAGTGATCCCGGGACAGGCTATGGCTACACCTTC.